This T cell receptor (beta chain) was captured by sequencing in a study of OX40 agonist ivuxolimab in advanced cancers. Findings and limits, study-wide: Partial responders dosed at 0.1-3.0 mg/kg displayed clonal expansion ranking among the lowest. There were, on average, more expanded clones in CD8+ T cells than in CD4+.

V dropped 2 bases and J dropped 6; count of bases not matched to a gene: 6. The germline gives CDR1 SGDLS, CDR2 YYNGEE. The CDR3 has 15 residues. Notes on this clone: Its specificity is unknown.

Clones were sequenced by immunoSEQ multiplex PCR, and TCRdb holds only the in-frame ones, with some missing. In the table there are 70,000 to 90,000 clones, about 80% of which are singletons. The V call is TRBV9, the J call TRBJ2-5; 11 nucleotides agree with TRBD2. This TCR derives from an adult with an advanced solid tumor such as melanoma, head and neck, liver or kidney cancer. Material: CD4+ or CD8+ T cells sorted from blood, obtained in a trial of the OX40 agonist ivuxolimab. CDR3 sequence reads: CASSVSGGAGKTQYF. The CDR3 coding sequence is TGTGCCAGCAGCGTTAGCGGGGGGGCGGGGAAGACCCAGTACTTC. The full variable domain, rest sourced from reference TRBV9 and TRBJ2-5, is DSGVTQTPKHLITATGQRVTLRCSPRSGDLSVYWYQQSLDQGLQFLIQYYNGEERAKGNILERFSAQQFPDLHSELNLSSLELGDSALYFCASSVSGGAGKTQYFGPGTRLLVL.